This TCR beta chain originates from a study of shared clonotypes between healthy human individuals (TCRdb year 2020). Describing the broader study: A few men and a couple of women, aged 18 to 49 years, made up the cohort. Each donor's leukapheresis produced roughly between roughly 0.85 and 10 billion PBMCs. To increase sequencing depth and limit assay-specific biases, TCR repertoire library preparation and sequencing were carried out by different laboratories using diverse techniques. To estimate repertoire size and how much clonotypes are shared between individuals, the study performed deep sequencing of blood TCR repertoires from five healthy adults. For each donor, three plates each were used for CD4 naive and CD4 memory, two plates were used for CD8 naive, and one plate was used for CD8 memory.

What the work shows at the level of the full study, not this receptor alone: Rarefaction of sorted-subset datasets indicated incomplete sequencing despite the large sequencing depth. Estimated clonotype richness was generally larger for naive than for memory subsets. Pairwise subsampling led to the expectation that sequencing depth would affect the degree of clonotype sharing among donors. Sampling was restricted to blood, and TCR repertoires in tissues likely differ from the TCR repertoires found in blood. The genetic and exposure-history diversity represented was limited by the small number of donors. Approximately 5% of naive CD4, 3% to 4% of naive CD8, about 2.1% of memory CD4, and around 0.4% of memory CD8 clonotypes were shared across a few donors. Clonotypes shared by all four sorted-subset donors showed higher generation probabilities than non-shared clonotypes.

In its sample, this clone was seen once. Its antigen remains undetermined. Base qualities are not provided; no much larger clone lies one nucleotide away. Healthy HIV-negative adults with no recently reported acute infections or vaccinations were included as donors. All donors were Caucasian adults living in Nashville, Tennessee, USA. CD4+ T cells were enriched by magnetic negative selection; naive cells were then positively selected on CD45RA, and the negative fraction formed the memory subset. Blood was collected by leukapheresis, and PBMCs were isolated by Ficoll-Histopaque density gradient centrifugation and then cryopreserved in liquid nitrogen vapor phase. Analytical flow cytometry was used to check the purity and quantity of each magnetically sorted T cell population. Genomic DNA was isolated from every sorted fraction and measured by UV absorbance on a Nanodrop 2000c. Based on the germline V gene, the CDR1 and CDR2 sequences are MDHEN and SYDVKM. Inclusive of the bounding cysteine and phenylalanine, the CDR3 is 13 residues long. Of the read, only the CDR3 DNA is kept; its 39 bases are in frame from base 1. Trimming takes 3 bases from V and 5 bases from J, and the germline ends sit 11 bases apart.

Using the deep immunoSEQ assay, TCR CDR3 regions were amplified from genomic DNA by multiplex PCR. For each cell subset, the extracted genomic DNA was distributed evenly across all wells of several immunoSEQ 96-well plates, and each plate served as one replicate. For sorted subsets, each replicate PCR was loaded with roughly 190 ng genomic DNA, equivalent to about 33,000 T cell genomes. The purified libraries were quantified using a Qubit 3.0 fluorometer, sized with a Bioanalyzer 2100, and then quantified again using the KAPA Library Quantification kit. Every immunoSEQ 96-well plate was sequenced on a dedicated single-read 150-cycle Illumina NextSeq 550 flow cell. The paper's data handling went like this. Because the immunoSEQ output held only junctional sequences and lacked quality scores, the filtering could not match the filtering applied to full-length reads. To assign V/J genes and CDR3, sequences were annotated against IMGT germline references using PyIR, a Python wrapper for IgBLAST v1.9. Reads with weak V/J assignments (E-value above 1e-6), missing CDR3, stop codons, out-of-frame junctions, or ambiguous translated residues were removed. V3J clonotypes were defined as sequences sharing an identical inferred V gene, J gene, and CDR3 amino acid sequence. Percentage overlap between repertoires was computed as shared unique clonotypes divided by the size of the smaller repertoire. Three approaches were used to assess repertoire richness: RTK rarefaction, the Chao1 estimator, and Recon v2.1 estimates of unobserved clonotypes. OLGA was used to compute generation probabilities for all TCRbeta clonotypes that the gDNA method yielded from a few donors. TCRdb holds this immuneACCESS table with in-frame rearrangements only. Some clones are missing; in checked studies, unresolved V genes explain under half, and the rest has no known cause. V and J calls and clone size follow that table, whereas D and trimming were derived from the DNA. Across this sample there are some 500,000 clones, with approximately 94% seen only once. The top ten hold about 0.059% of the sample.

The sequence was obtained from a woman between 25 and 40 years old in good health. The material sequenced was naive CD4+ T cells sorted from blood. The label giving this sample's cell subset or site can be read as: CD45RA+ positively selected. Recombination joined TRBV28 with TRBJ2-7, with a weak D call of TRBD2 (5 bases match). The CDR3 has the sequence CASSFLPSHEQYF. At the DNA level, the sequence is TGTGCCAGCAGTTTTCTTCCTAGCCACGAGCAGTACTTC. Outside the CDR3, residues come from the reference TRBV28 and TRBJ2-7 proteins, so the full variable domain is: DVKVTQSSRYLVKRTGEKVFLECVQDMDHENMFWYRQDPGLGLRLIYFSYDVKMKEKGDIPEGYSVSREKKERFSLILESASTNQTSMYLCASSFLPSHEQYFGPGTRLTVT.